The clone carrying this T cell receptor beta chain was observed many times. Its target is not known. Its ends do not fully match the called genes, so a read error is possible. Taking roughly 20-34 mg of unsorted bulk tissue, the authors co-extracted RNA and DNA. TCR beta cDNA was reverse-transcribed from 500 ng of total RNA. The reaction used a constant-region primer and ProtoScript II reverse transcriptase. ARM-PCR, slightly modified, supplied the TCR beta libraries through three nested multiplex PCR rounds. TRBV1-TRBV30 forward primers and a C-beta reverse primer were used in the first two PCR rounds, which each ran for approximately 11 cycles. Each CDR3 protein gets one entry after TCRdb re-called the multiplex PCR reads with MiXCR. The sample includes 90,000 to 110,000 distinct CDR3 sequences, roughly 80% of them seen just once. The CDR3 extends over 14 amino acids. CDR1 is SQVTM, CDR2 ANQGSEA, per germline.

This entry comes from a study of tumor-infiltrating lymphocytes in primary liver carcinoma. Study information: Staging of the tumors gave T1-T3 N0M0, with widths of about 4.2 to 10 cm.

Overall study findings and caveats: Tumor-adjacent and tumor-blood pairs shared a smaller degree of overlap than tumor region pairs. Present in all five tumor regions were only about 7.5-25% of the top clones. A significantly higher top-250-clone fraction was found in tumors than in blood (p = 0.039).

The V and J genes are TRBV29-1 and TRBJ2-2, with D perhaps given as TRBD1 or TRBD2 (5 bases each). This TCR was recovered from a middle-aged man with primary liver carcinoma and hepatitis B virus infection. Sequenced sample: liver tumor tissue from sampling region 3. The subset was: tumor region T3, left-lateral pole. The CDR3, as DNA: TGCAGCGTTGACGCAGGGACGAACACCGGGGAGCTGTCTTTT. It specifies CSVDAGTNTGELSF.